The 27 T cell receptor beta chains below all came from one sample that was sequenced in a study of early T cells in non-severe SARS-CoV-2 infection. MiXCR, applied by TCRdb to the 5' RACE reads, yields one record per CDR3 protein. The sample shows more than 80,000 distinct CDR3 sequences, 16% of them seen only once. Sequencing was done on a sample of whole blood. All receptors come from an adult who was a healthcare worker with PCR-confirmed SARS-CoV-2 infection or an uninfected control (not recorded which).

The V and J genes are TRBV5-6 and TRBJ1-1, with D possibly TRBD1 on 5 matching bases. Per the germline V gene, CDR1 is SGHDT and CDR2 is YYEEEE. Trimming pared 1 base from V and 0 bases from J, leaving 16 bases between. This CDR3 has 17 amino acids. The CDR3 protein is CASSLRPPQGMNTEAFF. CDR3 DNA: TGTGCCAGCAGCTTGAGGCCACCCCAGGGAATGAACACTGAAGCTTTCTTT.

This clonotype occurred a few times. The V and J genes are TRBV29-1 and TRBJ2-1; the D is unclear. CDR3 length equals 12 residues. The germline V and J ends were trimmed by 4 bases and 9 bases, with 13 bases remaining between them. Germline V gene lookup returns CDR1 SQVTM and CDR2 ANQGSEA. Here the CDR3 reads CSVVRIASEQFF. CDR3 coding DNA: TGCAGCGTTGTTCGAATCGCGAGTGAGCAGTTCTTC.

The rearrangement links TRBV20-1 to TRBJ2-7; the match to TRBD2 covers 8 bases. CDR3 size: 15 residues. The V segment lost 6 bases and the J segment 2 bases; nucleotides outside the gene matches: 12. CDR1 and CDR2 (germline): DFQATT, SNEGSKA (reference sequence). The CDR3 DNA reads TGCAGTGCAAGGAGTGGCGGGGGGCCTACCTACGAGCAGTACTTC. It encodes CSARSGGGPTYEQYF.

This clonotype was seen repeatedly, ten times or more. This chain connects TRBV29-1 to TRBJ2-1; D is perhaps TRBD1 or TRBD2 (5 bases each). The V gene's germline CDR1 is SQVTM and CDR2 ANQGSEA. Trimming cost V 4 bases and J 0 bases, with 16 bases left between them. CDR3 size: 16 residues. The CDR3 DNA reads as TGCAGCGTTGGGGACCTAGGGTCCAGCTCCTACAATGAGCAGTTCTTC. This translates into CSVGDLGSSSYNEQFF.

This clonotype was picked up many times. V usage is TRBV6-1 and J usage is TRBJ2-1; perhaps TRBD2 as D (5 bases). The germline gives CDR1 MNHNS, CDR2 SASEGT. V shed 1 base and J shed 5 bases, with 12 bases lying between them. The CDR3 runs 15 residues. CDR3 DNA sequence: TGTGCCAGCAGTGAAGGGATTGGGAGCCACAATGAGCAGTTCTTC. This codes for CASSEGIGSHNEQFF.

The chain uses TRBV28 and TRBJ2-5, with D perhaps matching TRBD2 (5 bases). Germline lookup yields CDR1 MDHEN and CDR2 SYDVKM. The V and J ends lost 3 bases and 2 bases respectively, with 13 bases between them. The CDR3 is 15 residues long. The CDR3 sequence: CASSFSAGVQETQYF. The CDR3 nucleotides are TGTGCCAGCAGTTTTTCCGCCGGGGTACAAGAGACCCAGTACTTC.

This clonotype has ten or more counts. The V call is TRBV28, the J call TRBJ1-5, with D hard to call. This CDR3 spans 11 amino acids. The germline gives CDR1 MDHEN, CDR2 SYDVKM. V lost 2 bases and J lost 6, with 2 bases in between. As DNA, the CDR3 is TGTGCCAGCAGTTTAGGTCAGCCCCAGCATTTT. Its translation: CASSLGQPQHF. Using reference TRBV28 and TRBJ1-5 for the parts outside the CDR3, the full variable domain is DVKVTQSSRYLVKRTGEKVFLECVQDMDHENMFWYRQDPGLGLRLIYFSYDVKMKEKGDIPEGYSVSREKKERFSLILESASTNQTSMYLCASSLGQPQHFGDGTRLSIL.

This chain links TRBV10-1 with TRBJ2-1, with 8 bases fitting TRBD2. The CDR3 has 14 amino acids. V was clipped by 7 bases and J by 5 bases; unmatched bases: 7. CDR1 WNHNN and CDR2 SYGVQD come from the germline V gene (reference sequence). This CDR3 reads CASMESGSHNEQFF. Here the CDR3 DNA reads TGCGCCAGCATGGAAAGCGGGAGCCACAATGAGCAGTTCTTC.

By frequency in the sample, this clonotype is medium-sized. The J gene is TRBJ1-5, the V gene TRBV20-1; 9 nucleotides match TRBD1. Germline V gene data show CDR1 as DFQATT and CDR2 as SNEGSKA (reference sequence). The CDR3 is 19 amino acids. V lost 4 bases, J lost 0 bases, and 16 bases stayed unmatched. CDR3 in amino acids: CSAKPRGTGRWYSNQPQHF. The DNA for the CDR3 is TGCAGTGCTAAACCCCGGGGGACAGGGAGGTGGTATAGCAATCAGCCCCAGCATTTT.

The chain couples TRBV28 to TRBJ2-5, with 7 bases fitting TRBD1. The junction had 1 base not matched to a gene; V was cut back by 3 bases and J by 3 bases. Germline lookup yields CDR1 MDHEN and CDR2 SYDVKM. This CDR3 has 13 amino acids. The CDR3 is CASSLGQKETQYF. CDR3 bases: TGTGCCAGCAGTTTGGGACAGAAAGAGACCCAGTACTTC.

This clonotype was detected a few times. This chain uses TRBV5-5 with TRBJ1-6; TRBD1 aligns across 7 bases. The CDR3 is 15 residues long. The ends lost 0 bases at V and 7 bases at J; junction bases unmatched: 4. Germline CDR1 and CDR2: SGHKS and YYEKEE (reference sequence). CDR3 loop: CASSLGGQPNSPLHF. The CDR3 coding sequence is TGTGCCAGCAGCTTGGGGGGACAGCCAAATTCACCCCTCCACTTT.

This clonotype was seen at least ten times. V gene TRBV6-2 or TRBV6-3 combines with J gene TRBJ1-1; D remains unclear. From germline, CDR1 is MNHEY and CDR2 SVGEGT. The CDR3 extends over 13 amino acids. The V gene lost 5 bases and the J gene lost 1 base, with 8 bases spanning the gap. CDR3 sequence reads: CASSRGENTEAFF. CDR3 sequence (DNA): TGTGCCAGCAGTCGGGGAGAGAACACTGAAGCTTTCTTT.

This clonotype was counted many times. The chain uses TRBV6-5 and TRBJ1-1; tentatively, D is TRBD1 (6 bases). V lost 10 bases and J 4 bases, leaving 13 bases between the germline ends. This CDR3 contains 12 residues. CDR1 and CDR2 from the germline V gene are MNHEY and SVGAGI. The CDR3 spells CATGGAGTEAFF. The CDR3 nucleotides read TGTGCCACCGGGGGCGCAGGCACTGAAGCTTTCTTT.

This clonotype was seen at least ten times. V gene TRBV6-4 combines with J gene TRBJ2-3; tentatively, D is TRBD2 (6 bases). CDR1 is MRHNA, CDR2 SNTAGT, per germline. Trimming stripped 0 bases from V and 1 base from J, with 8 bases between. The CDR3 is 15 amino acids. CDR3: CASSDSEGGTDTQYF. CDR3 DNA sequence: TGTGCCAGCAGTGACTCGGAGGGAGGCACAGATACGCAGTATTTT.

This sequence joins TRBV18 and TRBJ1-4; 7 positions agree with TRBD1. Looked up from germline, CDR1 is KGHSH and CDR2 is LQKENI. CDR3 size: 15 residues. The V gene end was trimmed by 4 bases and the J gene end by 3 bases; junction bases not matched to a gene: 5. DNA for the CDR3: TGTGCCAGCTCACTCAGGGACAGATCTAATGAAAAACTGTTTTTT. Translating gives CASSLRDRSNEKLFF.

CDR3 coding DNA: TGCGCCAGCAGCCAAGGGACCGGGACAGGGAATGAGCAGTTCTTC. Residues: CASSQGTGTGNEQFF. The rearrangement links TRBV4-1 to TRBJ2-1, with 9 bases that match TRBD1. The CDR3 runs to 15 residues. Germline V gives CDR1 MGHRA, CDR2 YSYEKL. V was clipped by 1 base and J by 7 bases; unmatched bases: 5.

The chain combines TRBV5-1 with TRBJ1-1; 7 bases are a match to TRBD1. The CDR3 is made up of 16 amino acids. V gave up 6 bases and J gave up 1 base; unmatched junction bases: 12. In germline, CDR1 is SGHRS, CDR2 YFSETQ. Here the CDR3 DNA reads TGCGCCAGCACGAGACAGGGACTGTTTGAGAACACTGAAGCTTTCTTT. Residues: CASTRQGLFENTEAFF.

In its sample, this clonotype was seen a few times. The chain carries TRBV12-3 or TRBV12-4 and TRBJ2-7, with 14 nucleotides matching TRBD2. With 3 bases clipped from V and 7 bases from J, the junction kept 2 bases outside the gene matches. There are 14 residues in the CDR3. This CDR3 reads CASSFGTSGREQYF. Here the CDR3 DNA reads TGTGCCAGCAGTTTCGGGACTAGCGGGAGAGAGCAGTACTTC.

This clonotype has ten or more counts. The V call is TRBV7-2, the J call TRBJ2-3; no clear D. Germline CDR1 is SGHTA and CDR2 is FQGNSA. CDR3 length: 15 residues. Trimming left V 4 bases short and J 0 bases short, with 11 bases between. CDR3 in DNA: TGTGCCAGCAGCTCCACGGGCCATAGCACAGATACGCAGTATTTT. It translates to CASSSTGHSTDTQYF.

This clonotype was counted only a few times. The J gene is TRBJ2-3, the V gene TRBV7-9, with D possibly TRBD2 on 7 matching bases. CDR3 length equals 12 residues. Looked up from germline, CDR1 is SEHNR and CDR2 is FQNEAQ (reference sequence). DNA of the CDR3: TGTCAATGCGGGGGCGCCGATATTACGCAGTATTTT. Its protein is CQCGGADITQYF.

The gene calls are TRBV28 and TRBJ1-5; 10 nucleotides agree with TRBD1. Per the germline V gene, CDR1 is MDHEN and CDR2 is SYDVKM. Trimming took 5 bases from V and 2 from J; bases not matched to a gene: 3. The CDR3 totals 15 residues. The CDR3 nucleotides read TGTGCCAGCAGTAGAGGGACAGGGGGCAATCAGCCCCAGCATTTT. It specifies CASSRGTGGNQPQHF.

This clonotype was found a few times. The rearrangement uses TRBV15 and TRBJ2-1, with TRBD2 as a possible D gene (5 bases). V lost 3 bases and J lost 0, with 9 bases in between. The CDR3 runs 15 residues. Germline V lookup: CDR1 LNHNV, CDR2 YYDKDF (reference sequence). The CDR3 loop is CATSSDYSSYNEQFF. Here the CDR3 DNA reads TGTGCCACCAGCAGCGACTATAGCTCCTACAATGAGCAGTTCTTC.

This clonotype was counted ten times or more. The rearrangement uses TRBV7-2 and TRBJ2-6; D is uncertain. Germline CDR1 SGHTA, CDR2 FQGNSA. V was cut by 3 bases and J by 0 bases, with 6 bases left in between. CDR3 size: 15 residues. CDR3 bases: TGTGCCAGCAGCTTCGCCTTCTCTGGGGCCAACGTCCTGACTTTC. Protein: CASSFAFSGANVLTF. Full variable domain (remainder filled in from reference TRBV7-2 and TRBJ2-6): GAGVSQSPSNKVTEKGKDVELRCDPISGHTALYWYRQSLGQGLEFLIYFQGNSAPDKSGLPSDRFSAERTGGSVSTLTIQRTQQEDSAVYLCASSFAFSGANVLTFGAGSRLTVL.

This clonotype showed up just a few times. The chain has TRBV7-2 and TRBJ2-5; D call uncertain. The germline V and J ends were trimmed by 4 bases and 5 bases, with 14 bases remaining between them. The germline gives CDR1 SGHTA, CDR2 FQGNSA. CDR3 size: 14 residues. CDR3 residues: CASSSRTMRETQYF. Written as DNA, the CDR3 is TGTGCCAGCAGCTCCCGGACCATGAGGGAGACCCAGTACTTC.

The chain has TRBV7-2 and TRBJ2-2; D call uncertain. CDR3 length: 15 residues. Trimming shortened V by 5 bases and J by 1 base, and 11 bases separated the two germline ends. CDR1 and CDR2 (germline): SGHTA, FQGNSA. As DNA, the CDR3 is TGTGCCAGCAGCCTGTCTTTTGAGAACACCGGGGAGCTGTTTTTT. Protein product: CASSLSFENTGELFF.

The rearrangement links TRBV6-5 to TRBJ2-1; TRBD2 matches at 16 bases. The germline V gene encodes CDR1 MNHEY and CDR2 SVGAGI. The ends lost 6 bases at V and 6 bases at J; junction bases unmatched: 5. This CDR3 spans 16 amino acids. CDR3 in DNA: TGTGCCAGCAGCCCCGGGACTAGCGGGAGGGGCAATGAGCAGTTCTTC. It is translated as CASSPGTSGRGNEQFF.

The CDR3 nucleotides are TGTGCCAGCAGGACCCAGGGGAGCTACGAGCAGTACTTC. It codes for CASRTQGSYEQYF. This chain uses TRBV6-5 with TRBJ2-7; perhaps TRBD1 as D (6 bases). V was pared by 6 bases and J by 3 bases, with 12 bases between. The CDR3 consists of 13 residues. Germline V gene data show CDR1 as MNHEY and CDR2 as SVGAGI.